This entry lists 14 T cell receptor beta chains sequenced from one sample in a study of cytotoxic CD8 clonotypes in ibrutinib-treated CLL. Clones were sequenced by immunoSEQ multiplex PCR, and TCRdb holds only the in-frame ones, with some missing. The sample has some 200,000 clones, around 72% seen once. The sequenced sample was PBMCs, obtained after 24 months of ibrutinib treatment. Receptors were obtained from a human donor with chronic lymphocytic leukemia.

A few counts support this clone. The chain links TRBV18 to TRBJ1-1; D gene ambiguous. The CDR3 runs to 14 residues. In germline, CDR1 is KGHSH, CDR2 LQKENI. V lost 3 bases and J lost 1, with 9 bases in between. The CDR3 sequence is CASSPPGKNTEAFF. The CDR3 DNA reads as TGTGCCAGCTCACCCCCGGGCAAGAACACTGAAGCTTTCTTT.

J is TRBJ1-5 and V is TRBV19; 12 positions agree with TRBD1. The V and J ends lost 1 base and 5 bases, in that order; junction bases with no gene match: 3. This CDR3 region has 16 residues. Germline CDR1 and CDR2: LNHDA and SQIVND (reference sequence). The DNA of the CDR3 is TGTGCCAGTAGTATAGTCGGGACAGGGGGCCATCAGCCCCAGCATTTT. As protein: CASSIVGTGGHQPQHF.

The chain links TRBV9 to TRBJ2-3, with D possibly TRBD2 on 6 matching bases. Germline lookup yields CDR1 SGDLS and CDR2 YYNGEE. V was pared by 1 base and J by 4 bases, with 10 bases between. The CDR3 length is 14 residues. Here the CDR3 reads CASSVSGAPDTQYF. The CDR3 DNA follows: TGTGCCAGCAGCGTATCGGGAGCTCCAGATACGCAGTATTTT.

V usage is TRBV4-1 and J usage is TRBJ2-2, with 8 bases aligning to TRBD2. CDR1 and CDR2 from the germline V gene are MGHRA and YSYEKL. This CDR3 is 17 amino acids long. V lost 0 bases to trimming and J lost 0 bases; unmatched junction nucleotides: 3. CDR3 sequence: CASSQESGGANTGELFF. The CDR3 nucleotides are TGCGCCAGCAGCCAAGAGAGCGGGGGAGCGAACACCGGGGAGCTGTTTTTT.

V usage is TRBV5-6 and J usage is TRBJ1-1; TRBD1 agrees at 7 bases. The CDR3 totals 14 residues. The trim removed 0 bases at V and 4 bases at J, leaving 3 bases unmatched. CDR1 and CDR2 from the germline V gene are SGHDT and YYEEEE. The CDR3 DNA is TGTGCCAGCAGCTTGGTTGACAGGGTCACTGAAGCTTTCTTT. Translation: CASSLVDRVTEAFF.

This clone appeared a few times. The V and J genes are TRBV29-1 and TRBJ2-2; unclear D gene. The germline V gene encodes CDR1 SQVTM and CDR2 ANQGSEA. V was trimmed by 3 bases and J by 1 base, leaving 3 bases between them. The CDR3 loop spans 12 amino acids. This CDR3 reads CSVDGNTGELFF. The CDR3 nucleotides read TGCAGCGTTGACGGGAACACCGGGGAGCTGTTTTTT.

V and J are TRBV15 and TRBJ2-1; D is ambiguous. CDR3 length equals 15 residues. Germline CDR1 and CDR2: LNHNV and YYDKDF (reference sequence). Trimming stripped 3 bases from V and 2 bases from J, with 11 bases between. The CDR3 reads CATSSSATPYNEQFF. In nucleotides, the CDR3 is TGTGCCACCAGCAGTTCGGCCACGCCCTACAATGAGCAGTTCTTC. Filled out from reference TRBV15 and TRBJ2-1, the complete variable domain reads DAMVIQNPRYQVTQFGKPVTLSCSQTLNHNVMYWYQQKSSQAPKLLFHYYDKDFNNEADTPDNFQSRRPNTSFCFLDIRSPGLGDTAMYLCATSSSATPYNEQFFGPGTRLTVL.

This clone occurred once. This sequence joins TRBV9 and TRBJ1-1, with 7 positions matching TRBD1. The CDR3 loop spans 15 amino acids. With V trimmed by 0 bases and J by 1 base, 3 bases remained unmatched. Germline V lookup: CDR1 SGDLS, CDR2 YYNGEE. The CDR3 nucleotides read TGTGCCAGCAGCGTAGCGGCAGGGGGGAACACTGAAGCTTTCTTT. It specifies CASSVAAGGNTEAFF.

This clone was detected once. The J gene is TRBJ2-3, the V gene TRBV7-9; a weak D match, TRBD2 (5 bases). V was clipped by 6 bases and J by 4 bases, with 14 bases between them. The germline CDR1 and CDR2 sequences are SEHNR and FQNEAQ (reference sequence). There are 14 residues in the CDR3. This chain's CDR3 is CASSPPAGADTQYF. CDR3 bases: TGTGCCAGCAGTCCCCCGGCCGGGGCAGATACGCAGTATTTT.

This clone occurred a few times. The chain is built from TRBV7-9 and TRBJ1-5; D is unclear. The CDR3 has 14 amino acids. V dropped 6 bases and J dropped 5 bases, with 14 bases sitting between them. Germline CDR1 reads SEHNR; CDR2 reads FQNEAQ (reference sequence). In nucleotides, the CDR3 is TGTGCCAGCAGTTCGGACTCTTGGGATCAGCCCCAGCATTTT. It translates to CASSSDSWDQPQHF.

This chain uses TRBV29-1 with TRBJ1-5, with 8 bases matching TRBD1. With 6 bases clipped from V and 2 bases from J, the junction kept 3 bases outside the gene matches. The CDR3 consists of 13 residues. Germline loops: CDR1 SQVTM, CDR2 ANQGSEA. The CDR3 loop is CSVKGQGNQPQHF. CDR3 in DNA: TGCAGCGTGAAGGGACAGGGCAATCAGCCCCAGCATTTT.

CDR3 in amino acids: CASSVGGGDYGYTF. The CDR3 nucleotides read TGTGCCAGCAGCGTAGGCGGAGGTGACTATGGCTACACCTTC. The chain links TRBV9 to TRBJ1-2, with D unclear. The germline gives CDR1 SGDLS, CDR2 YYNGEE. The CDR3 spans 14 residues. V lost 0 bases to trimming and J lost 3 bases, with 9 bases between them.

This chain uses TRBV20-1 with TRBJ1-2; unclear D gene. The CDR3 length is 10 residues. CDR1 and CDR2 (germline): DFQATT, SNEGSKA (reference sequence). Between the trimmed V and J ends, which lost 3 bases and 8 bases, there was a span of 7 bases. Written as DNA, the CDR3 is TGCAGTGCTAGCAGGATCGGCTACACCTTC. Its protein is CSASRIGYTF.

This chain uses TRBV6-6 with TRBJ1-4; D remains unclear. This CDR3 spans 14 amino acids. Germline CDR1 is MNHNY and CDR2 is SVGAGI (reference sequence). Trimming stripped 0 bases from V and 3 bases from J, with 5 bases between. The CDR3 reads CASSYSGSNEKLFF. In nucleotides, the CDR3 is TGTGCCAGCAGTTACTCCGGGTCTAATGAAAAACTGTTTTTT.